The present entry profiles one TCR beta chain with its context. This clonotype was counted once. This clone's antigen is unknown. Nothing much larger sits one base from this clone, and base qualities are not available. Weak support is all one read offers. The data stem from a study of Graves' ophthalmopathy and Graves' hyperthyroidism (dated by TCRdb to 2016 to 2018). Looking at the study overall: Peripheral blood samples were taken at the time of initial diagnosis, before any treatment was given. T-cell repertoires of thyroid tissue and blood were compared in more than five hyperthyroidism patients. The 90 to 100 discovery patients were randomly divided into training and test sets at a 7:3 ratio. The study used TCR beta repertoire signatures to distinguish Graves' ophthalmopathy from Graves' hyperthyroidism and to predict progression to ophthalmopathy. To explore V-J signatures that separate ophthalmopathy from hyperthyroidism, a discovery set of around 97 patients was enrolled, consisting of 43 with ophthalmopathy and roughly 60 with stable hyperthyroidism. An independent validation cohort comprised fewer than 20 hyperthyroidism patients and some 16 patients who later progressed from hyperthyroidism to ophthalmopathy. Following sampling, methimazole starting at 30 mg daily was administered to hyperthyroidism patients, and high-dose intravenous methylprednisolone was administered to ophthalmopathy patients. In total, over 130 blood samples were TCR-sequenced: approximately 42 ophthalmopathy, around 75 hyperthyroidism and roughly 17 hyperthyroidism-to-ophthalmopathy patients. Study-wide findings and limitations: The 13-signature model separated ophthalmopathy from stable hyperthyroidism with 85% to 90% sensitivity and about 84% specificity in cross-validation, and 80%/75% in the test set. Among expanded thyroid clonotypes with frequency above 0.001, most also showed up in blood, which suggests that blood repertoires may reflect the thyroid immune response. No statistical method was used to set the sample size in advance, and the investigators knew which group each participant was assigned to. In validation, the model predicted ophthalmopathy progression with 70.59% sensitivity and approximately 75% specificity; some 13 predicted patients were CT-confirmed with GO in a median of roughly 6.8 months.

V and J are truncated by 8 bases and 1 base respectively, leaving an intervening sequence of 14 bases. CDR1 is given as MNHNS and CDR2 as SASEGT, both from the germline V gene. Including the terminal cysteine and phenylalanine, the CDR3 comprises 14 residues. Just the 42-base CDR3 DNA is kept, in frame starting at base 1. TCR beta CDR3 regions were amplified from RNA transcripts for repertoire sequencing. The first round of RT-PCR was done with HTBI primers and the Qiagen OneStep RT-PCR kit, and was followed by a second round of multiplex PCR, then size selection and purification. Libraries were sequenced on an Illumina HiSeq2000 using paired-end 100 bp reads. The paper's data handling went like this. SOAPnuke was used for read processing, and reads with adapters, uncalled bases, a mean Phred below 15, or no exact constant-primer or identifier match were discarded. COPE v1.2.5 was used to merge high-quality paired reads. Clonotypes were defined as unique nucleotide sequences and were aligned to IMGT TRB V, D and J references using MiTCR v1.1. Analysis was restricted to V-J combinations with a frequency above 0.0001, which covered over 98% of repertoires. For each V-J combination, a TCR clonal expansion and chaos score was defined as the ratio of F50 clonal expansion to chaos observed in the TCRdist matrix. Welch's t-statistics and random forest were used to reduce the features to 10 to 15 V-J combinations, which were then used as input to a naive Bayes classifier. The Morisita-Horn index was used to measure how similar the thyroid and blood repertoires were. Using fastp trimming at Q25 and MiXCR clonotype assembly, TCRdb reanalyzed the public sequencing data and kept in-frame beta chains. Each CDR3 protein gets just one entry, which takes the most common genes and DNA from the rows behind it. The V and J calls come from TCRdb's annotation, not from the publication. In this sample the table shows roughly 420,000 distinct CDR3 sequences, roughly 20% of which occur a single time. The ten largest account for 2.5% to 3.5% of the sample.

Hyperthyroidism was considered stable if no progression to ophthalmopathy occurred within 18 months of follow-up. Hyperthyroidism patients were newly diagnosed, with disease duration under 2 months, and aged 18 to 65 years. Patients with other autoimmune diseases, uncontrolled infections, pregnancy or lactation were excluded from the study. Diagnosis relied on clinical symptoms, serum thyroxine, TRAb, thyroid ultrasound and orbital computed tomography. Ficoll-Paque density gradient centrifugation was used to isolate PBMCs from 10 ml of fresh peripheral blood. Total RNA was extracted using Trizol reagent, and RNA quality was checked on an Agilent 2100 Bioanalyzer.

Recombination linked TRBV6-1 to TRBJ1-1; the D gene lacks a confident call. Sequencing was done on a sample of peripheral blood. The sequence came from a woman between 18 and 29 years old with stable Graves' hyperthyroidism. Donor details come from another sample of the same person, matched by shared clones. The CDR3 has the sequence CASLMTPRNTEAFF. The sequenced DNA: TGTGCCAGCCTAATGACCCCGCGGAACACTGAAGCTTTCTTT.